These T cell receptor beta chains were read from a single sample in a study of blood T cells in healthy people across ages. TCRdb reanalysed the 5' RACE reads using MiXCR and keeps one entry per CDR3 protein. The repertoire has hundreds of thousands of distinct CDR3 sequences, approximately 40% of them found once; the top ten carry around 30%. Sequences were obtained from blood. All receptors derive from a man at least 80 years old in good health. Both conserved end residues are part of each CDR3. A D gene is named only where the DNA matches it firmly. Clone size appears in some rows only: once, few, many, or a class for an expanded clone.

TRBJ2-1	few	TRBV20-1	NA	TGCAGTGCTAGAGACACTAGTAAATTCAATGAGCAGTTCTTC	CSARDTSKFNEQFF
TRBJ2-3	few	TRBV5-5	NA	TGTGCCAGCAGCCTAGGACCGATATCGACTTCTTTCACAGATACGCAGTATTTT	CASSLGPISTSFTDTQYF
TRBJ2-1	NA	TRBV28	NA	TGTGCCAGCATTCTCTCGAGACAACACAATGAGCAGTTCTTC	CASILSRQHNEQFF
TRBJ2-7	few	TRBV7-2	NA	TGTGCCAGCAGCTCCCCGATAGCAACCTACAATGAGCAGTACTTC	CASSSPIATYNEQYF
TRBJ2-3	NA	TRBV13	NA	TGTGCCAGCAGGGGAACAGTAGGCACAGATACGCAGTATTTT	CASRGTVGTDTQYF
TRBJ2-1	few	TRBV7-9	NA	TGTGCCAGCAGCAAAGCGGGTCTCTCCTACAATGAGCAGTTCTTC	CASSKAGLSYNEQFF
TRBJ1-2	NA	TRBV2	NA	TGTGCCAGCACTTTGGACGGACTCTATGGCTACACCTTC	CASTLDGLYGYTF
TRBJ2-7	NA	TRBV6-4	TRBD2	TGTGCCAGCGCCGCTGAGGCTAGCGGGGCCTACGAGCAGTACTTC	CASAAEASGAYEQYF
TRBJ1-4	once	TRBV2	NA	TGTGCCAGCTCCGGGACGCTCGCAACTAATGAAAAACTGTTTTTT	CASSGTLATNEKLFF
TRBJ1-2	many	TRBV12-3/TRBV12-4	TRBD1	TGTGCCAGCCTATCCGGGACAGGAGGCGGCTACACCTTC	CASLSGTGGGYTF
TRBJ2-7	NA	TRBV29-1	NA	TGCAGCGCGGAGGGGGCAGGCCCCTCCTACGAGCAGTACTTC	CSAEGAGPSYEQYF
TRBJ2-5	NA	TRBV6-2/TRBV6-3	NA	TGTGCCAGCAGTTACGCGGAACTCGCTCTGCGGGGCCGCAAGGAGACCCAGTACTTC	CASSYAELALRGRKETQYF
TRBJ2-1	many	TRBV5-6	NA	TGTGCCAGCAGCTTATACCAGGGGTCTTTTCGTGGTGAGCAGTTCTTC	CASSLYQGSFRGEQFF
TRBJ1-3	few	TRBV28	TRBD1	TGTGCCAGCAGTTTCCCTGGACAGGGCGACGGAAACACCATATATTTT	CASSFPGQGDGNTIYF
TRBJ2-3	NA	TRBV20-1	NA	TGCAGTGCTAGAGAGGGGAGCGACATCACAGATACGCAGTATTTT	CSAREGSDITDTQYF
TRBJ2-1	NA	TRBV10-1	TRBD2	TGCGCCAGCAGTGGGAAGCGGGGGTACAATGAGCAGTTCTTC	CASSGKRGYNEQFF
TRBJ1-2	NA	TRBV28	NA	TGTGCCAGCACTCGCGTGGATAACTATGGCTACACCTTC	CASTRVDNYGYTF
TRBJ1-2	few	TRBV30	NA	TGTGCCTGGAGTGGTCAGAGAGAAGGGGGTGGCTACACCTTC	CAWSGQREGGGYTF
TRBJ2-3	once	TRBV18	TRBD1	TGTGCCAGCTCACTACCCCTAGCCAGGGGGCTTCCTGGTCGGGATACGCAGTATTTT	CASSLPLARGLPGRDTQYF
TRBJ2-7	NA	TRBV6-5	NA	TGTGCCAGCAGTGATTATGGCAGTCTTTACGAGCAGTACTTC	CASSDYGSLYEQYF
TRBJ2-1	NA	TRBV11-2	TRBD1	TGTGCCAGCAGCACCCGACAGGGAAGCTCCTACAATGAGCAGTTCTTC	CASSTRQGSSYNEQFF
TRBJ1-1	once	TRBV6-2/TRBV6-3	NA	TGTGCCAGCAGTTTGGGACAAGGGGTTCGGAGTGAAGCTTTCTTT	CASSLGQGVRSEAFF
TRBJ2-5	once	TRBV6-2/TRBV6-3	TRBD1	TGTGCCAGTGGGGTACAGGGGGCGAATGAGCAGTACTTC	CASGVQGANEQYF
TRBJ1-2	many	TRBV20-1	TRBD1	TGCAGTGCGAACCAGGGGGCGGATGGCTACACCTTC	CSANQGADGYTF
TRBJ2-7	few	TRBV5-6	NA	TGTGCCAGCAGTTTCGTCGGGGAAACCTACGAGCAGTACTTC	CASSFVGETYEQYF
TRBJ2-7	NA	TRBV7-2	NA	TGTGCCAGCAGCTTAGCTCACGCCAATGAGCAGTACTTC	CASSLAHANEQYF
TRBJ2-1	few	TRBV7-2	TRBD2	TGTGCCAGCAGCTTAAGTATGGGAGGGCTCAATGAGCAGTTCTTC	CASSLSMGGLNEQFF
TRBJ2-7	NA	TRBV20-1	TRBD2	TGCAGTGCACAGACTAGCGGGACGAACAATGAGCAGTACTTC	CSAQTSGTNNEQYF
TRBJ2-1	few	TRBV5-1	TRBD2	TGCGCCAGCAGCCCCCTAGCGGGAGTGGGATACAATGAGCAGTTCTTC	CASSPLAGVGYNEQFF
TRBJ1-2	NA	TRBV6-2/TRBV6-3	NA	TGTGCCAGCAGTTACTCCAGGGTCGGGGGCTACACCTTC	CASSYSRVGGYTF
TRBJ2-5	few	TRBV2	NA	TGTGCCAGCAGTCTTCAAAGGGGGGGTGAGCAGTACTTC	CASSLQRGGEQYF
TRBJ1-2	few	TRBV6-2/TRBV6-3	NA	TGTGCCAGCAGTTACTCGAGTCAGCTCTCTGGCTACACCTTC	CASSYSSQLSGYTF
TRBJ2-3	many	TRBV7-3	NA	TGTGCCAGCAGTTCCGGACCCCAAAGTACGCAGTATTTT	CASSSGPQSTQYF
TRBJ1-5	NA	TRBV12-3/TRBV12-4	TRBD1	TGTGCCAGCAGTTTCGGACAGGGGGGGTGGCCCCAGCATTTT	CASSFGQGGWPQHF
TRBJ2-5	NA	TRBV3-1	TRBD2	TGTGCCAGCAGCCCTAACCCAGGGACTAGCGGGGGACAGACCCAGTACTTC	CASSPNPGTSGGQTQYF
TRBJ1-2	few	TRBV5-5	TRBD1	TGTGCCAGCAGCTTGGTTGTGACAGGGGAGTATGGCTACACCTTC	CASSLVVTGEYGYTF
TRBJ2-1	few	TRBV9	TRBD1	TGTGCCAGCAGCGTAGTCGGCAGGGGGCATGGTGAGCAGTTCTTC	CASSVVGRGHGEQFF
TRBJ2-5	NA	TRBV18	TRBD2	TGTGCCAGCTCACCACTCGGGACTAGCGGGGCCCAAGAGACCCAGTACTTC	CASSPLGTSGAQETQYF
TRBJ2-3	NA	TRBV11-3	NA	TGTGCCAGCAGCCCGGGCCCTGGGAACACAGATACGCAGTATTTT	CASSPGPGNTDTQYF
TRBJ2-3	few	TRBV6-4	NA	TGTGCCAGCAGCCTGAATGTATTTGATACGCAGTATTTT	CASSLNVFDTQYF
TRBJ2-3	NA	TRBV6-2/TRBV6-3	NA	TGTGCCAGCAGCTACAGGGTGCGTAGCACAGATACGCAGTATTTT	CASSYRVRSTDTQYF
TRBJ2-3	NA	TRBV7-9	NA	TGTGCCTGCAGCTCCGGACTCAGCACAGATACGCAGTATTTT	CACSSGLSTDTQYF
TRBJ2-6	NA	TRBV27	NA	TGTGCCAGCAGTCCAGGCACTGGGGCCAACGCCCTGACTTTC	CASSPGTGANALTF
TRBJ1-1	few	TRBV29-1	NA	TGCAGCGTGATGGCCCCGGTCATGAACAGGGAAGCTTTCTTT	CSVMAPVMNREAFF
TRBJ2-7	NA	TRBV9	NA	TGTGCCAGCAGCGTCGACTCGAACTCCTACGAGCAGTACTTC	CASSVDSNSYEQYF
TRBJ2-1	NA	TRBV4-1	NA	TGCGCCAGCAGCCAAGCACAGGCCGCCTACAATGAGCAGTTCTTC	CASSQAQAAYNEQFF
TRBJ2-3	few	TRBV20-1	NA	TGCAGTGCTAGGGTTTGGAGGGAAGGGGCAGATACGCAGTATTTT	CSARVWREGADTQYF
TRBJ1-4	few	TRBV29-1	NA	TGCAGCGCTGGCACAGCGGGAATTCGGGTTGAAAAACTGTTTTTT	CSAGTAGIRVEKLFF
TRBJ2-5	few	TRBV11-2	TRBD2	TGTGCCAGCAGCTTAGATGCAGCGGGAACACAAGAGACCCAGTACTTC	CASSLDAAGTQETQYF
TRBJ2-4	NA	TRBV19	TRBD1	TGTGCCAGTAAAGGGCAGGGACAGCTAGCCAAAAACATTCAGTACTTC	CASKGQGQLAKNIQYF
TRBJ2-7	NA	TRBV2	NA	TGTGCCAGCAGTGTTACAAGAGCTAGCGAGCAGTACTTC	CASSVTRASEQYF
TRBJ2-1	NA	TRBV6-5	TRBD2	TGTGCCAGCAGTCCCTTTGGGGCGGGAGATTACAATGAGCAGTTCTTC	CASSPFGAGDYNEQFF
TRBJ2-7	many	TRBV18	NA	TGTGCCAGCTCACCCTTCAAGGACGAGCAGTACTTC	CASSPFKDEQYF
TRBJ1-1	NA	TRBV20-1	NA	TGCAGTGCTAGAGGGGGCAGCATGAACACTGAAGCTTTCTTT	CSARGGSMNTEAFF
TRBJ2-4	NA	TRBV5-1	TRBD1	TGCGCCAGCAGCCCCCCCGGGACAGGGGGCGGCATTCAGTACTTC	CASSPPGTGGGIQYF
TRBJ1-2	many	TRBV29-1	NA	TGCAGCCTGGGGGGGGACCGGGGCTACACCTTC	CSLGGDRGYTF
TRBJ2-6	NA	TRBV14	NA	TGTGCCAGCAGCCGAGTGCCCAACGTCCTGACTTTC	CASSRVPNVLTF
TRBJ2-1	many	TRBV12-5	TRBD2	TGTGCTAGTGGTTTGCCCCCTCGACTAGCGTCCCAGGACTACAATGAGCAGTTCTTC	CASGLPPRLASQDYNEQFF
TRBJ2-1	few	TRBV3-1	TRBD2	TGTGCCAGCAGCCCGAGACTAGCGGGAGGAGTTAATGAGCAGTTCTTC	CASSPRLAGGVNEQFF
TRBJ1-4	NA	TRBV7-2	TRBD1	TGTGCCAGCAGCCCTCCCCCACAGGGGGTGGGTGAAAAACTGTTTTTT	CASSPPPQGVGEKLFF